A selection of T cell receptor beta chains follows, all from one sample in a study of T cells after yellow fever vaccination. MiXCR was run by TCRdb on the 5' RACE reads, yielding one entry per CDR3 protein. There are a few hundred thousand distinct CDR3 sequences in the sample; roughly 10% occur only once, and around 20% lies in the top ten. Specimen: PBMCs, collected on the day of the first yellow fever vaccination. The receptor set was obtained from a man younger than 35 who received the YFV17D yellow fever vaccine. The CDR3 runs from the conserved cysteine through the conserved F or W. A D gene is named only where the DNA matches it firmly. A row's size may be missing; if present it is once, few, many or a size class.

>TRBJ2-3|TRBV12-3/TRBV12-4|TRBD1|few
TGTGCCAGCAGAGGGGACAGGGCGAAAGATACGCAGTATTTT
CASRGDRAKDTQYF
>TRBJ1-1|TRBV12-3/TRBV12-4|-|-
TGTGCCAGCACCTTGCAAGGGAACACTGAAGCTTTCTTT
CASTLQGNTEAFF
>TRBJ1-5|TRBV19|TRBD1|few
TGTGCCAGCCATTGGACAGGGGGCTTGGAGCCCCAGCATTTT
CASHWTGGLEPQHF
>TRBJ1-2|TRBV4-1|-|few
TGCGCCAGCAGCCAAGCCGGCGGCAGGGCCCAATTCTATGGCTACACCTTC
CASSQAGGRAQFYGYTF
>TRBJ2-7|TRBV10-3|TRBD2|-
TGTGCCATCAGTGAATCGCGGGGGGGGACGTCCTACGAGCAGTACTTC
CAISESRGGTSYEQYF
>TRBJ1-3|TRBV7-9|-|few
TGTGCCAGCAGCTGGGACGGAAACACCATATATTTT
CASSWDGNTIYF
>TRBJ2-5|TRBV21-1|-|few
TGTGCCAGCAGCAAAGTTAGCAGGGGAGGCTTGGAGACCCAGTACTTC
CASSKVSRGGLETQYF
>TRBJ2-1|TRBV2|-|-
TGTGCCAGCAGTGAAGCGGGGGACTCCTTCGATGAGCAGTTCTTC
CASSEAGDSFDEQFF
>TRBJ2-3|TRBV9|-|many
TGTGCCAGCAGCGTCCTAAACACAGATACGCAGTATTTT
CASSVLNTDTQYF
>TRBJ1-4|TRBV7-6|TRBD1|-
TGTGCCAGCAGCTTAGGCGGGACAGGGAACGAAAAACTGTTTTTT
CASSLGGTGNEKLFF
>TRBJ2-3|TRBV20-1|-|-
TGCAGTGCTAGAGGGGGGGGGCGAGACTACCTCACAGATACGCAGTATTTT
CSARGGGRDYLTDTQYF
>TRBJ1-4|TRBV5-1|TRBD1|-
TGCGCCAGCAGGGATGACAGGGGAGGTGAAAAACTGTTTTTT
CASRDDRGGEKLFF
>TRBJ2-1|TRBV5-1|TRBD1|-
TGCGCCAGCAGCGGGGACAGGGCCTACAATGAGCAGTTCTTC
CASSGDRAYNEQFF
>TRBJ1-3|TRBV4-3|-|many
TGCGCCAGCAGCCAAGAATATCGGGGAAACACCATATATTTT
CASSQEYRGNTIYF
>TRBJ1-1|TRBV5-1|TRBD1|few
TGCGCCAGCAGCTTGGTCGGAGGGGGCTTTACTGAAGCTTTCTTT
CASSLVGGGFTEAFF
>TRBJ2-1|TRBV2|TRBD2|-
TGTGCCAGCAGCAACAGGCGGGGGGCCGGAATCAATGAGCAGTTCTTC
CASSNRRGAGINEQFF
>TRBJ2-7|TRBV25-1|-|few
TGTGCCAGCAGTGCGGGGTATATCTACGAGCAGTACTTC
CASSAGYIYEQYF
>TRBJ2-6|TRBV24-1|-|few
TGTGCCACCAGTGGGGCTGGGGCCAACGTCCTGACTTTC
CATSGAGANVLTF
>TRBJ2-1|TRBV9|-|-
TGTGCCAGCAGCGTAGAGGATCGGTCCTACAATGAGCAGTTCTTC
CASSVEDRSYNEQFF
>TRBJ2-3|TRBV4-2|TRBD2|-
TGTGCCAGCAGCCAAGAGCCAGCGGGGGGCGATGGAGATACGCAGTATTTT
CASSQEPAGGDGDTQYF
>TRBJ2-2|TRBV20-1|-|-
TGCAGTGCTAGAGATGGACACAGGGTCTCCGGGGAGCTGTTTTTT
CSARDGHRVSGELFF
>TRBJ2-7|TRBV9|-|-
TGTGCCAGCAGCCCCAACCCGGGCCTTACCTACGAGCAGTACTTC
CASSPNPGLTYEQYF
>TRBJ1-3|TRBV6-5|-|many
TGTGCCAGCGGCGGGTCTGGAAACACCATATATTTT
CASGGSGNTIYF
>TRBJ2-5|TRBV29-1|TRBD1|-
TGCAGCGTTGACCTGGACAGGGGGGAGACCCAGTACTTC
CSVDLDRGETQYF
>TRBJ2-3|TRBV5-4|TRBD2|-
TGTGCCAGCAGCTCCGGACTAGCGGGGGTCACAGATACGCAGTATTTT
CASSSGLAGVTDTQYF
>TRBJ2-7|TRBV29-1|TRBD1|few
TGCAGCGTTGAATCTGGGACAGGGGTATACGAGCAGTACTTC
CSVESGTGVYEQYF
>TRBJ2-2|TRBV7-2|TRBD1|-
TGTGCCAGCAGCTTAGTGGGACAGCTCACCGGGGAGCTGTTTTTT
CASSLVGQLTGELFF
>TRBJ2-1|TRBV7-2|TRBD2|-
TGTGCCAGCAGTCATCGGACTAGCGGGAGCAATGAGCAGTTCTTC
CASSHRTSGSNEQFF
>TRBJ1-1|TRBV19|-|-
TGTGCCAGTAGTACCGATTTAGCTGAAGCTTTCTTT
CASSTDLAEAFF
>TRBJ1-1|TRBV30|TRBD1|few
TGTGCCGGAAAACGGGACAGGTGGAACACTGAAGCTTTCTTT
CAGKRDRWNTEAFF
>TRBJ2-3|TRBV7-2|-|-
TGTGCCAGCAGCGGCAGGGGACGAGATACGCAGTATTTT
CASSGRGRDTQYF
>TRBJ2-1|TRBV14|TRBD2|-
TGTGCCAGCAGCCGGGACTACGAGGCTGAGCAGTTCTTC
CASSRDYEAEQFF
>TRBJ2-5|TRBV3-1|-|few
TGTGCCAGCAGCCATGGAGCTGCGGAGACCCAGTACTTC
CASSHGAAETQYF
>TRBJ2-2|TRBV7-8|TRBD1|-
TGTGCCAGCATTCCGGGACAGCCGAACACCGGGGAGCTGTTTTTT
CASIPGQPNTGELFF
>TRBJ1-2|TRBV3-1|-|many
TGTGCCAGTGGTCGAACGACAGGCAACTATGGCTACACCTTC
CASGRTTGNYGYTF
>TRBJ1-2|TRBV29-1|TRBD1|few
TGCAGCGTTGGGAGACAGGGGGCGCGGTCTAACTATGGCTACACCTTC
CSVGRQGARSNYGYTF
>TRBJ2-7|TRBV27|TRBD1|-
TGTGCCAGCAGTTTCCAGGGACAGGTCTACGAGCAGTACTTC
CASSFQGQVYEQYF
>TRBJ2-4|TRBV27|TRBD2|few
TGTGCCAGCAGTAAACGGGAGGGTAGCCCCAAAAACATTCAGTACTTC
CASSKREGSPKNIQYF
>TRBJ2-1|TRBV5-4|TRBD1|-
TGTGCCAGCAGCATAGGGACAGGGGATTACAATGAGCAGTTCTTC
CASSIGTGDYNEQFF
>TRBJ2-7|TRBV29-1|-|few
TGCAGCGTTGGTTACGGACCCTACGAGCAGTACTTC
CSVGYGPYEQYF
>TRBJ1-1|TRBV10-3|TRBD1|many
TGTGCCACCGGGACAGGGGATAGGAAGGCTGAAGCTTTCTTT
CATGTGDRKAEAFF
>TRBJ1-1|TRBV28|-|-
TGTGCAAGCAGAGGGGGTTGGAACACTGAAGCTTTCTTT
CASRGGWNTEAFF
>TRBJ2-1|TRBV28|-|many
TGTGCCAGCAGTTTACCCCACAATGAGCAGTTCTTC
CASSLPHNEQFF
>TRBJ1-2|TRBV7-9|-|many
TGTGCCAGCAGCGACCCCCGGGATCCAGCATCCTATGGCTACACCTTC
CASSDPRDPASYGYTF
>TRBJ2-1|TRBV5-1|TRBD1|many
TGCGCCAGCAGCTTTGCTCAGGGGGCAGTCTACAATGAGCAGTTCTTC
CASSFAQGAVYNEQFF
>TRBJ1-6|TRBV6-5|-|-
TGTGCCAGCAGTTACTGGGGCTCACCCCTCCACTTT
CASSYWGSPLHF
>TRBJ2-5|TRBV7-3|TRBD2|-
TGTGCCAGCAGCTTAAGGCTAGCGGGGGTTGAGACCCAGTACTTC
CASSLRLAGVETQYF
>TRBJ2-7|TRBV5-6|-|-
TGTGCCAGCAGCACACGGCCGATTAACTACGAGCAGTACTTC
CASSTRPINYEQYF
>TRBJ1-2|TRBV20-1|TRBD1|-
TGCAGTGCCCGTCCCGGGACAGGCCCAGCTAACTATGGCTACACCTTC
CSARPGTGPANYGYTF
>TRBJ2-4|TRBV5-4|-|few
TGTGCCAGCAGCTTCAGGGCGGGAGCCAAAAACATTCAGTACTTC
CASSFRAGAKNIQYF
>TRBJ1-1|TRBV7-3|-|-
TGTGCCAGCAGCTCCTCCCTCTACACTGAAGCTTTCTTT
CASSSSLYTEAFF
>TRBJ1-4|TRBV18|TRBD1|few
TGTGCCAGCTCACCCCGGGACAGGCCTGAAAAACTGTTTTTT
CASSPRDRPEKLFF
>TRBJ1-1|TRBV27|TRBD1|few
TGTGCCAGCACTCGACAGGGGAACACTGAAGCTTTCTTT
CASTRQGNTEAFF
>TRBJ1-1|TRBV11-2|-|few
TGTGCCAGCAGCTCCCCGGCAGGGTCGCCTGAAGCTTTCTTT
CASSSPAGSPEAFF